The 27 T cell receptor beta chains listed next were all sequenced from one sample in a study of early T cells in non-severe SARS-CoV-2 infection. TCRdb fed the 5' RACE reads into MiXCR, producing one record per CDR3 protein. The data show about 92,000 distinct CDR3 sequences, with about 15% seen just once and roughly 6.5% held by the top ten. Input material: whole blood. The receptors here all came from an adult who was a healthcare worker with PCR-confirmed SARS-CoV-2 infection or an uninfected control (not recorded which).

This clonotype was counted at least ten times. The chain combines TRBV28 with TRBJ2-5, with unresolved D. V was trimmed by 6 bases and J by 3 bases, leaving 2 bases between them. The CDR3 consists of 10 residues. Per the germline V gene, CDR1 is MDHEN and CDR2 is SYDVKM. DNA for the CDR3: TGTGCCAGCAGCGAAGAGACCCAGTACTTC. Translated, it gives CASSEETQYF.

This clonotype appeared a few times. The chain has TRBV4-2 and TRBJ1-1; D possibly corresponds to TRBD1 (6 bases). CDR3 length: 15 amino acids. V dropped 0 bases and J dropped 3 bases, with 11 bases sitting between them. Germline CDR1 LGHNA, CDR2 YNFKEQ. CDR3 DNA: TGTGCCAGCAGCCAAGATCGGGGGCCGGACACTGAAGCTTTCTTT. Translating it yields CASSQDRGPDTEAFF.

The CDR3 region is CASSLVAGGNTEAFF. The CDR3 nucleotides read TGTGCCAGCAGCTTAGTGGCAGGGGGGAACACTGAAGCTTTCTTT. J is TRBJ1-1 and V is TRBV7-2; TRBD1 matches 7 bases. The CDR3 totals 15 residues. V shed 1 base, J shed 1 base, and the junction held 3 bases outside the gene matches. Germline values: CDR1 SGHTA, CDR2 FQGNSA.

The chain uses TRBV6-6 and TRBJ1-5, with D perhaps TRBD1 (6 bases). Trimming took off 2 bases at V and 7 bases at J, with 12 bases between the two ends. The CDR3 runs 14 residues. CDR1 and CDR2 (germline): MNHNY, SVGAGI (reference sequence). The CDR3 DNA reads TGTGCCAGCAGTTACAGGGGGGGAGACCAGCCCCAGCATTTT. It specifies CASSYRGGDQPQHF.

This rearrangement joins TRBV5-4 to TRBJ2-2; 8 bases are a match to TRBD1. The trim removed 7 bases at V and 10 bases at J, leaving 12 bases unmatched. Germline lookup yields CDR1 SGHNT and CDR2 YYREEE (reference sequence). CDR3 length equals 14 residues. The CDR3 is CASAADRDHAELFF. DNA of the CDR3: TGTGCCAGCGCCGCGGACAGGGACCACGCGGAGCTGTTTTTT.

This clonotype came up many times. The chain carries TRBV5-4 and TRBJ2-3, with D perhaps assigned TRBD1 or TRBD2 (5 bases each). This CDR3 is 17 amino acids long. Germline V gene sequence: CDR1 SGHNT, CDR2 YYREEE (reference sequence). V lost 1 base and J 3 bases, leaving 18 bases between the germline ends. CDR3 sequence reads: CASSLSRRDLYTDTQYF. In DNA form, the CDR3 reads TGTGCCAGCAGCTTGAGCCGCAGGGACCTCTATACAGATACGCAGTATTTT.

The chain combines TRBV7-9 with TRBJ1-4, with TRBD1 identical over 8 bases. Germline V CDR1 and CDR2: SEHNR, FQNEAQ (reference sequence). The length of the CDR3 is 15 residues. J gave up 4 bases and V 5 bases, and 6 bases lay outside the gene matches. As DNA, the CDR3 is TGTGCCAGCAGCGGGCGAGGACAGGGTAATGAAAAACTGTTTTTT. It yields the protein CASSGRGQGNEKLFF.

The chain links TRBV5-6 to TRBJ1-6; D uncertain. The ends were cut back, 6 bases at V and 5 bases at J, with 18 bases in the middle. Germline loops: CDR1 SGHDT, CDR2 YYEEEE. The CDR3 contains 16 residues. The CDR3 nucleotides are TGTGCCAGCACCGAGGTAGCCGGCAGGAATAATTCACCCCTCCACTTT. Translation: CASTEVAGRNNSPLHF.

This clonotype was seen ten or more times. This rearrangement joins TRBV2 to TRBJ1-2; D perhaps matches TRBD1 (6 bases). There are 14 residues in the CDR3. Trimming cost V 6 bases and J 8 bases, with 19 bases left between them. CDR1 and CDR2 (germline): SNHLY, FYNNEI. CDR3 sequence: CASREPRGQTGYTF. In nucleotides, the CDR3 is TGTGCCAGCAGAGAACCGCGGGGGCAGACGGGCTACACCTTC.

This clonotype came up a few times. DNA for the CDR3: TGTGCCAGTAGTATAGATACGGGTAGCGAAGCTTTCTTT. This gives the protein CASSIDTGSEAFF. The chain has TRBV19 and TRBJ1-1; D ambiguous. The V end lost 0 bases, the J end lost 8 bases, and 10 bases lay between the germline ends. This CDR3 has 13 amino acids. Germline CDR1 reads LNHDA; CDR2 reads SQIVND (reference sequence).

This sequence joins TRBV7-2 and TRBJ2-7, with no clear D. Germline V gives CDR1 SGHTA, CDR2 FQGNSA. V dropped 5 bases and J dropped 0 bases, with 5 bases sitting between them. CDR3 length: 12 residues. The chain's CDR3 is CASSLTSYEQYF. DNA of the CDR3: TGTGCCAGCAGCCTGACCTCCTACGAGCAGTACTTC.

This clonotype was seen ten or more times. This sequence joins TRBV28 and TRBJ2-7; possibly TRBD1 or TRBD2 for D (5 bases each). Germline V CDR1 and CDR2: MDHEN, SYDVKM. The CDR3 totals 13 residues. Deletions cut 2 bases from V and 2 bases from J, with 7 bases between. DNA for the CDR3: TGTGCCAGCAGTTTAGTGGGGGCCTACGAGCAGTACTTC. Protein: CASSLVGAYEQYF.

This clonotype was seen at least ten times. The V call is TRBV4-2, the J call TRBJ1-3; 9 bases map to TRBD1. CDR1 is LGHNA and CDR2 is YNFKEQ in the germline V gene. CDR3 length: 16 amino acids. The V segment lost 4 bases and the J segment 2 bases; nucleotides outside the gene matches: 6. This CDR3 reads CASSPWDREAGNTIYF. As DNA, the CDR3 is TGTGCCAGCAGCCCCTGGGACAGGGAGGCTGGAAACACCATATATTTT.

The V and J genes are TRBV2 and TRBJ2-1, with TRBD1 matching 8 bases. This CDR3 spans 16 amino acids. The V gene end was trimmed by 7 bases and the J gene end by 5 bases; junction bases not matched to a gene: 13. CDR1 and CDR2 (germline): SNHLY, FYNNEI. CDR3 residues: CASNRGAPFANNEQFF. CDR3 in DNA: TGTGCCAGCAACAGGGGGGCCCCATTTGCTAACAATGAGCAGTTCTTC.

This rearrangement joins TRBV6-1 to TRBJ2-7; 9 nucleotides match TRBD1. CDR1 and CDR2 from the germline V gene are MNHNS and SASEGT. The CDR3 extends over 14 amino acids. The V segment lost 7 bases and the J segment 4 bases; nucleotides outside the gene matches: 8. Here the CDR3 DNA reads TGTGCCAGCAACACCGGGACAGGGATTTACGAGCAGTACTTC. This encodes CASNTGTGIYEQYF.

This clonotype was seen repeatedly, ten times or more. The gene calls are TRBV29-1 and TRBJ2-1; the D gene is possibly TRBD1 (6 bases). V dropped 7 bases and J dropped 10 bases, with 17 bases sitting between them. The CDR3 runs to 12 residues. Per germline, CDR1 SQVTM and CDR2 ANQGSEA. The CDR3 nucleotides read TGCAGCGCTCGAGGGTCCGGGACAGAGCAGTTCTTC. Encoded protein: CSARGSGTEQFF.

A few counts support this clonotype. The V and J genes are TRBV7-9 and TRBJ1-3, with D unresolved. The V end was cut by 1 base, the J end by 0 bases, with 4 bases between. CDR1 and CDR2 from the germline V gene are SEHNR and FQNEAQ (reference sequence). The CDR3 totals 14 residues. The DNA for the CDR3 is TGTGCCAGCAGCTTAGAGATCTCTGGAAACACCATATATTTT. The encoded protein is CASSLEISGNTIYF.

This clonotype occurred a few times. The chain employs TRBV12-3 or TRBV12-4 and TRBJ1-5; 9 positions match TRBD1. The CDR3 has 16 amino acids. Trimming cost V 5 bases and J 0 bases; bases outside gene matches: 5. This CDR3 is CASSIGQGYSNQPQHF. CDR3 sequence (DNA): TGTGCCAGCAGTATCGGACAGGGGTATAGCAATCAGCCCCAGCATTTT.

This clonotype came up once. The chain employs TRBV29-1 and TRBJ1-5; D is unclear. The V gene lost 5 bases and the J gene lost 1 base, with 6 bases spanning the gap. This CDR3 region has 12 residues. In germline, CDR1 is SQVTM, CDR2 ANQGSEA. CDR3 sequence: CSVKGSNQPQHF. The CDR3 coding sequence is TGCAGCGTTAAAGGGAGCAATCAGCCCCAGCATTTT. The entire variable domain, with the rest obtained from reference TRBV29-1 and TRBJ1-5, is as follows: SAVISQKPSRDICQRGTSLTIQCQVDSQVTMMFWYRQQPGQSLTLIATANQGSEATYESGFVIDKFPISRPNLTFSTLTVSNMSPEDSSIYLCSVKGSNQPQHFGDGTRLSIL.

The chain has TRBV12-3 or TRBV12-4 and TRBJ2-1, with TRBD2 matching 8 bases. V shed 6 bases and J 4 bases; nucleotides not matched to a gene: 5. This CDR3 has 14 amino acids. CDR3 nucleotides: TGTGCCAGCAGATGGGGACTAGGGTACAATGAGCAGTTCTTC. Encoded protein: CASRWGLGYNEQFF.

The chain is built from TRBV10-3 and TRBJ2-1, with a possible D match to TRBD2 (5 bases). Germline CDR1 is ENHRY and CDR2 is SYGVKD. Trimming cost V 6 bases and J 8 bases, with 14 bases left between them. The CDR3 covers 13 residues. This chain's CDR3 is CAIRLLDRDEQFF. The CDR3 DNA reads TGTGCCATCAGGCTACTAGATCGGGATGAGCAGTTCTTC.

The sample holds many counts of this clonotype. The V gene is TRBV10-3, the J gene TRBJ1-1; 9 nucleotides align to TRBD1. The V and J ends lost 10 bases and 4 bases, in that order; junction bases with no gene match: 10. In germline, CDR1 is ENHRY, CDR2 SYGVKD. This CDR3 has 14 amino acids. CDR3 residues: CATSRTGVSTEAFF. The CDR3, as DNA: TGTGCCACCTCGCGGACAGGGGTTAGCACTGAAGCTTTCTTT.

This clonotype was picked up a small number of times. The chain couples TRBV7-9 to TRBJ2-3; 7 bases line up with TRBD1. The germline gives CDR1 SEHNR, CDR2 FQNEAQ (reference sequence). The CDR3 spans 15 residues. V gave up 5 bases and J gave up 4 bases; unmatched junction bases: 9. The CDR3 reads CASSRQGSLPDTQYF. The CDR3 nucleotides read TGTGCCAGCAGCCGACAGGGCAGCCTCCCAGATACGCAGTATTTT.

This clonotype was observed at least ten times. The chain carries TRBV7-3 and TRBJ2-2; D call uncertain. Germline values: CDR1 SGHTA, CDR2 FQGTGA. Trimming left V 5 bases short and J 2 bases short, with 15 bases between. The length of the CDR3 is 16 residues. The CDR3 protein is CASSPPRQFNTGELFF. The CDR3 region has the DNA TGTGCCAGCAGCCCACCGAGGCAGTTTAACACCGGGGAGCTGTTTTTT.

A remark on this clonotype: At one end the junction does not follow the germline gene, possibly because of a read error. The chain has TRBV11-2 and TRBJ2-7; TRBD1 is a possible D gene (5 bases). CDR3 length: 15 residues. Germline lookup yields CDR1 SGHAT and CDR2 FQNNGV. As DNA, the CDR3 is TGTGCCTGCAGCTTAGAAGGAAACAGGTTCTACGAGCAGTACTTC. Residues: CACSLEGNRFYEQYF.

This clonotype was observed a few times. The rearrangement uses TRBV28 and TRBJ1-4, with unresolved D. V dropped 6 bases and J dropped 6 bases, with 14 bases sitting between them. The V gene's germline CDR1 is MDHEN and CDR2 SYDVKM. This CDR3 has 14 amino acids. The CDR3 DNA follows: TGTGCCAGCAGGGCCGGCCCCTCATATGAAAAACTGTTTTTT. Translating it yields CASRAGPSYEKLFF.

This clonotype turned up a few times. The genes are TRBV5-1 and TRBJ2-1; tentatively, D is TRBD2 (5 bases). Germline CDR1 and CDR2: SGHRS and YFSETQ. The length of the CDR3 is 14 residues. The V and J ends lost 4 bases and 7 bases respectively, with 15 bases between them. CDR3 DNA sequence: TGCGCCAGCAGCCCCCGGACTGCCGTTAATGAGCAGTTCTTC. It encodes CASSPRTAVNEQFF.